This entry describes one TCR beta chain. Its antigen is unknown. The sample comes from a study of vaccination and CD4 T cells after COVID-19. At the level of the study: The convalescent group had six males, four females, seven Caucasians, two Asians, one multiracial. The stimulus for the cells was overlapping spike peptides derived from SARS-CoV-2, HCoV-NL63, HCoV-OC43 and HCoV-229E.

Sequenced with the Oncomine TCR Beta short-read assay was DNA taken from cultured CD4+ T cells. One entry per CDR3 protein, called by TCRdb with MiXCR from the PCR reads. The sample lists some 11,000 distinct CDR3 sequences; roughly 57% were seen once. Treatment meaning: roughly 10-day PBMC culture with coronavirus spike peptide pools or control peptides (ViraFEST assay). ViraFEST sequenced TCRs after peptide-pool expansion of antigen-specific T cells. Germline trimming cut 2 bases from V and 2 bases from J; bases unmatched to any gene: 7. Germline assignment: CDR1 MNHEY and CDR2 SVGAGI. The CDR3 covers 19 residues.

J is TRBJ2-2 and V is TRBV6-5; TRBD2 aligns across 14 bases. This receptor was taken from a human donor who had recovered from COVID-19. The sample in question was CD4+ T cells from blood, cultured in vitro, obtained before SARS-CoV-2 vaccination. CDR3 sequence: CASSYHGLAGGPNTGELFF. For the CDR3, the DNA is TGTGCCAGCAGTTACCACGGACTAGCGGGGGGTCCAAACACCGGGGAGCTGTTTTTT.